This TCR beta chain is drawn from a study of blood T cell repertoires in COVID-19 (dated by TCRdb to the early 2020s). Regarding the complete study: The collaborator samples originated in the United States, Italy and Spain and spanned the acute and convalescent phases of COVID-19. The prospective study material was composed of cDNA or gDNA derived from T cells, B-cell-depleted T cells, or PBMCs. The dataset comprised deeply sampled blood TCRbeta repertoires from subjects exposed to, actively infected with, or recovered from COVID-19. The repertoires were released in a freely available public database meant as a resource for research on the immune response to SARS-CoV-2. Samples were obtained from the ongoing ImmuneRACE study (first 160 participants) and from over a thousand subjects provided by 6 global collaborators. Nearly every sample came with metadata listing a de-identified subject ID, COVID-19 status, age in years and sex. Where available, HLA class I and class II types were obtained from metadata supplied by the sample provider rather than from assay-based typing.

Here is what the overall study found, with its caveats: The quantity of clinical and demographic metadata differed by source and by participant and was supplied without curation.

Comments on this clone: The antigen this receptor binds is unknown. Nothing much larger sits one base from this clone, and base qualities are not available.

Whole blood was collected in K2EDTA tubes by collaborating institutions according to the institutions' own protocols. For TCRbeta analysis, collaborator samples were shipped as frozen whole blood, as isolated PBMCs, or as DNA extracted from either sample type. TCRbeta CDR3 regions were amplified from genomic DNA by means of the immunoSEQ Assay, a bias-controlled multiplex PCR. The authors' pipeline ran thus. Within the assay, amplification of reference gene primers was used to estimate how many nucleated cells each sample contained. To quantify the absolute abundance of each unique TCRbeta CDR3 rearrangement, sequence reads were collapsed and filtered. For each sample, productive Simpson clonality was calculated as the square root of Simpson's diversity index over productive rearrangements. In TCRdb, the immuneACCESS table is reduced to in-frame sequences with V and J assigned. These tables do not hold every clone; where another copy was compared, an unresolved V gene accounts for under half, and the others remain unexplained. The V and J calls and the clone size are those of that table, but D and trimming were determined from the DNA. The sample yields 15,000 to 20,000 clones; 87% were counted once. Around 7.1% of the sample belongs to the ten largest clones.

Based on the germline V gene, the CDR1 and CDR2 sequences are KGHSH and LQKENI. V was cut back by 2 bases and J by 6 bases, leaving a gap of 17 bases between them. Reading from cysteine to phenylalanine, the CDR3 counts 16 amino acids. Of the read, only the CDR3 DNA is kept; its 48 bases are in frame from base 1. Sequenced material: peripheral blood. The chain is encoded by TRBV18 joined to TRBJ2-1; TRBD2 is possibly the D segment (5 matching bases). The TCR originated in a human donor with active COVID-19. The donor label of this sample is uncertain. The sequence in DNA is TGTGCCAGCTCACCAGGCGGGTCCATTGGGTTCAATGAGCAGTTCTTC. Translation gives CASSPGGSIGFNEQFF. The variable domain in full, with residues beyond the CDR3 obtained from the reference TRBV18 and TRBJ2-1 genes, is NAGVMQNPRHLVRRRGQEARLRCSPMKGHSHVYWYRQLPEEGLKFMVYLQKENIIDESGMPKERFSAEFPKEGPSILRIQQVVRGDSAAYFCASSPGGSIGFNEQFFGPGTRLTVL.